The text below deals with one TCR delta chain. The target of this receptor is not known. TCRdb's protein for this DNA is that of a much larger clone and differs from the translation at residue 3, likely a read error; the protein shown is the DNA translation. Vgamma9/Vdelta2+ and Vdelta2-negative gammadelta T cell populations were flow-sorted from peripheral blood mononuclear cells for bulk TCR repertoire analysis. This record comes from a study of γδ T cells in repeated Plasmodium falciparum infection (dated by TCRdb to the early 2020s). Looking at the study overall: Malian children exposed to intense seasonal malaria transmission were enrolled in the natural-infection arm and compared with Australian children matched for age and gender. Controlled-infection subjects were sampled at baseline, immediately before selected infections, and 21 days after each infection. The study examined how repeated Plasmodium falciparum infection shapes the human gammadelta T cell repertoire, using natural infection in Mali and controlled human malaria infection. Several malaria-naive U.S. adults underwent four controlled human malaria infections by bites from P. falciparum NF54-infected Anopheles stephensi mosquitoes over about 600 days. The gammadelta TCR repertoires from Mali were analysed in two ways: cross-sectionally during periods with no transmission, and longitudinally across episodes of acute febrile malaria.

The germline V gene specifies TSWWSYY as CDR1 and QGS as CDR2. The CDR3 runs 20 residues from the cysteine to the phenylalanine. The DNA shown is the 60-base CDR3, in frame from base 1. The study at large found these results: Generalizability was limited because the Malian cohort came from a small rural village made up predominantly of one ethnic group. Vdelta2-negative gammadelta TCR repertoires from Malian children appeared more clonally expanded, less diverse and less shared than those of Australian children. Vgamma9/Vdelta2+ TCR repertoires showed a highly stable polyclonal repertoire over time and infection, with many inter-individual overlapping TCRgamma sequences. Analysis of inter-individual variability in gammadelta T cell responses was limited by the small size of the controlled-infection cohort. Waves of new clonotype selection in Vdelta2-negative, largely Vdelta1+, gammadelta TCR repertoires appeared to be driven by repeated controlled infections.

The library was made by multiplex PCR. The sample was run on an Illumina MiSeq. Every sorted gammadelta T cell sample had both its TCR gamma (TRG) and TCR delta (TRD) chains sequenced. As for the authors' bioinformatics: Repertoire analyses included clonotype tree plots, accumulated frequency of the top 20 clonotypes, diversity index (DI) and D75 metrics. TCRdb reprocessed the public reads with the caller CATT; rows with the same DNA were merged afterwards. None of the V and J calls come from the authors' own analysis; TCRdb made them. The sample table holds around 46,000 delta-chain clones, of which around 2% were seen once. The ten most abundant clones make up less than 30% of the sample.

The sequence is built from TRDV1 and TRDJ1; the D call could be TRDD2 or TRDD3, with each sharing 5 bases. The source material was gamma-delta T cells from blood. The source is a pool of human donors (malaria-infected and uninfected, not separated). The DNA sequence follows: TGTGCTTTTGGGGAAACCTACAGGCCGGCTTGGACATTCCGCCCCGATAAACTCATCTTT. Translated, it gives CAFGETYRPAWTFRPDKLIF.